This T cell receptor (beta chain) was sequenced in a study of blood T cell repertoires in COVID-19. Across the whole study: Acute and convalescent COVID-19 samples came from the United States, Italy and Spain. The analysed material was cDNA or gDNA that came from T cells, B-cell-depleted T cells, or PBMCs.

The CDR3 consists of 17 residues. Germline CDR1 SGDLS, CDR2 YYNGEE. V lost 3 bases and J lost 2; bases outside the gene matches: 4. The authors' processing: Scientists estimated how many nucleated cells there were by amplifying reference gene primers. Clones were sequenced by immunoSEQ multiplex PCR, and TCRdb holds only the in-frame ones, with some missing. The D gene and trimming were derived from the DNA, and the V and J assignments and clone size from that table. The sample includes 120,000 or so clones, 80% of them seen just once. Sequencing was performed on peripheral blood. The sequence was collected from a human donor in a cohort sampled during active COVID-19. The chain carries TRBV9 and TRBJ2-1; 14 nucleotides match TRBD2. The CDR3 DNA reads as TGTGCCAGCAGCGGCCCGGGACTAGCGGGAGCCTACAATGAGCAGTTCTTC. It yields the protein CASSGPGLAGAYNEQFF.